Detailed here is one TCR beta chain. What it binds is unknown. Healthy and HIV-negative, the adult donors had no recent acute infections or vaccinations. V shed 2 bases and J 7 bases; nucleotides not matched to a gene: 1. Germline V gene data show CDR1 as SGHTA and CDR2 as FQGTGA. The CDR3 sequence is 12 residues long. These data originate in a study of shared clonotypes between healthy human individuals. Regarding the study as a whole: Incompleteness in sorted-subset sequencing, despite large depth, was shown by rarefaction. Several donors held roughly 5% of naive CD4 clonotypes in common.

For sorted subsets, about 0.2 ug DNA per replicate equaled tens of thousands of T cell genomes. The protocol was immunoSEQ multiplex PCR, while the TCRdb copy is restricted to in-frame clones and leaves out a portion. The repertoire holds about 2.4 million clones, with 80% to 95% as singletons. The TCR sequence derives from a man younger than 30 in good health. Some clones in this sample may be carry-over from other donors' samples. The sequenced sample was naive CD4+ T cells from PBMCs. Subset noted: CD45RA+ positively selected. J is TRBJ2-5 and V is TRBV7-3; 7 nucleotides agree with TRBD2. The CDR3 bases are TGTGCCAGCAGCTTACCGGGGGGGACCCAGTACTTC. Its translation is CASSLPGGTQYF.